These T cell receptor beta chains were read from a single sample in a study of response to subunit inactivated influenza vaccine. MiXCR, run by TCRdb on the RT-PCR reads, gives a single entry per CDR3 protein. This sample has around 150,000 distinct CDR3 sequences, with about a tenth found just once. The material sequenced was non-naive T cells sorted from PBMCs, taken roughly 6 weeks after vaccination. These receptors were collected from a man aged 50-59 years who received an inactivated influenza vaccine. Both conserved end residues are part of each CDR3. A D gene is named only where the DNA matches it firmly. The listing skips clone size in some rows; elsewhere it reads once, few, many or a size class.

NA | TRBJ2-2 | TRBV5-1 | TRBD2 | CASSLATSGGPYADTGELFF | TGCGCCAGCAGCTTGGCGACTAGCGGGGGGCCTTATGCCGACACCGGGGAGCTGTTTTTT
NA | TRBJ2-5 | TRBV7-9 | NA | CASSSPRIAETQYF | TGTGCCAGCAGCTCCCCCCGGATAGCAGAGACCCAGTACTTC
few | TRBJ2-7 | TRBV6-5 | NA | CASSPSTGEQYF | TGTGCCAGCAGCCCATCGACTGGCGAGCAGTACTTC
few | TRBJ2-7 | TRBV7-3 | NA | CASSLYAGSSYEQYF | TGTGCCAGCAGCTTATACGCAGGTAGCTCCTACGAGCAGTACTTC
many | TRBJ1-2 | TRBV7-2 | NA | CASSFGGHYGYTF | TGTGCCAGCAGCTTTGGAGGACACTATGGCTACACCTTC
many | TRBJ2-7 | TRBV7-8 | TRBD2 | CASSLPASGGASYEQYF | TGTGCCAGCAGCTTGCCCGCTAGCGGGGGGGCCTCCTACGAGCAGTACTTC
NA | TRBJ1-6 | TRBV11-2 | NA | CASSLLSSPLHF | TGTGCCAGCAGCTTATTGTCCTCACCCCTCCACTTT
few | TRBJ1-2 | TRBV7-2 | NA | CASSLGGQRGYTF | TGTGCCAGCAGCTTAGGGGGCCAAAGAGGCTACACCTTC
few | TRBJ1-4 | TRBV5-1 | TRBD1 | CASSLGTGNNEKLFF | TGCGCCAGCAGCTTGGGGACAGGGAATAATGAAAAACTGTTTTTT
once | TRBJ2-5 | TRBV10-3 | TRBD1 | CAISGQGAETQYF | TGTGCCATCAGTGGACAGGGGGCCGAGACCCAGTACTTC
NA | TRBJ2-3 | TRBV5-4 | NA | CASSSTTSSDADTQYF | TGTGCCAGCAGCTCCACGACCTCCTCGGACGCAGATACGCAGTATTTT